The text below deals with one TCR beta chain. No antigen is known for it. These data belong to a study of T cell responses to AZD1222 COVID-19 vaccine. TCRdb's table, derived via immunoSEQ multiplex PCR, lists solely in-frame clones and lacks some. There are under 130,000 clones in the sample; roughly nine tenths occur only once, and around 45% lies in the top ten. Study-level findings and limits: Repertoire sampling occurred only after the peak T cell response.

Trimming removed 6 bases at V and 0 bases at J, with 14 bases between. The CDR3 is 15 residues long. Germline V gene data show CDR1 as MNHEY and CDR2 as SMNVEV (reference sequence). This sequence joins TRBV27 and TRBJ1-2; D gene ambiguous. The source is an adult in good health. Sequenced material: peripheral blood, taken on day 0 of AZD1222 vaccination. The CDR3: CASSPRRTANYGYTF. In DNA form, the CDR3 reads TGTGCCAGCAGCCCGAGACGGACGGCTAACTATGGCTACACCTTC.